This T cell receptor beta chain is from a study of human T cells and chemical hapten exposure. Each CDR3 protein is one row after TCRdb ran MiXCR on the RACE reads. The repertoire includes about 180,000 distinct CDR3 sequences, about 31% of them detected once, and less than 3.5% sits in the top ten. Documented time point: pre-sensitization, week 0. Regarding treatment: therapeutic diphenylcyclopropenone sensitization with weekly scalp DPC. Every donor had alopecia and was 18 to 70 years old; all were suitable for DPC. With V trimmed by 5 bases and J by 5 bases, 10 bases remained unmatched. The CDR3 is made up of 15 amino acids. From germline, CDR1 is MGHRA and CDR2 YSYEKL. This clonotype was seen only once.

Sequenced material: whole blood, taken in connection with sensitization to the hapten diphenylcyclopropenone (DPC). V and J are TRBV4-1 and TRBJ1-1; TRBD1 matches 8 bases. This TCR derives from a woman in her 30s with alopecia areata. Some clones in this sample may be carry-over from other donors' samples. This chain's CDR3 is CASSVQGARGTEAFF. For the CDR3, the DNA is TGCGCCAGCAGCGTTCAGGGGGCGCGAGGGACTGAAGCTTTCTTT.